The rows below give T cell receptor beta chains drawn from one sample of a study of shared clonotypes between healthy human individuals. TCRdb's table, derived via immunoSEQ multiplex PCR, lists solely in-frame clones and lacks some. The sample carries a few hundred thousand clones, around 87% recorded once. The sequencing input was memory CD8+ T cells sorted from blood. These receptors were taken from a man between 18 and 29 years old in good health. CDR3s include the opening cysteine and the closing phenylalanine or tryptophan. D genes are given only for firm matches. Part of the rows lack a size; the others show once, few, many or a class for expanded clones.

v_call	d_call	clone_size	j_call	cdr3_nt	cdr3_aa
TRBV10-3	.	.	TRBJ1-1	TGTGCCATCAGTGAAGTCGGTAGCACTGAAGCTTTCTTT	CAISEVGSTEAFF
TRBV7-9	.	once	TRBJ1-1	TGTGCCAGCAGGGATGGGAGGGTAGCTTTCTTT	CASRDGRVAFF
TRBV5-4	TRBD1	medium-sized	TRBJ2-3	TGTGCCAGCAGGGAGGACAGGGGTATGACAGATACGCAGTATTTT	CASREDRGMTDTQYF
TRBV27	.	.	TRBJ1-1	TGTGCCAGCAGCCTCGGTGGGGACACTGAAGCTTTCTTT	CASSLGGDTEAFF
TRBV9	TRBD1	.	TRBJ1-4	TGTGCCAGCAGCGTAGGGGGACAGGGAGGGGAAAAACTGTTTTTT	CASSVGGQGGEKLFF
TRBV6-5	TRBD1	.	TRBJ2-7	TGTGCCAGCATCGGTACAGGGGCGTACGAGCAGTACTTC	CASIGTGAYEQYF
TRBV12-2	.	.	TRBJ1-3	TGTGCAAGTCGCTTAGACGGTCTACAGGGGAGCGGAAACACCATATATTTT	CASRLDGLQGSGNTIYF
TRBV7-2	TRBD2	.	TRBJ2-2	TGTGCCAGCAGCTTCGGACTAGCGGACCCGAACACCGGGGAGCTGTTTTTT	CASSFGLADPNTGELFF
TRBV30	.	.	TRBJ1-1	TGTGCCTGGAGCAGGCGGATCGCTAACACTGAAGCTTTCTTT	CAWSRRIANTEAFF
TRBV11-2	.	.	TRBJ1-5	TGTGCCAGCAGCTCTATGGAACAGCCCCAGCATTTT	CASSSMEQPQHF
TRBV2	.	.	TRBJ1-1	TGTGCCAGCAGTGTAGGAGGAGAAGCTTTCTTT	CASSVGGEAFF
TRBV5-4	.	.	TRBJ2-7	TGTGCCAGCAGCCTGATAGCGGACGGGGAGCAGTACTTC	CASSLIADGEQYF
TRBV10-3	.	.	TRBJ1-2	TGTGCCATCTTCGACGGCGGCTACACCTTC	CAIFDGGYTF
TRBV5-4	.	once	TRBJ1-2	TGTGCCAGCAGCTTGAAGGTCCGGAGTGGAAGCTACACCTTC	CASSLKVRSGSYTF
TRBV29-1	.	.	TRBJ2-7	TGCAGCGTTTCTCGTGCAGGGGCCTTTTCCTACGAGCAGTACTTC	CSVSRAGAFSYEQYF
TRBV27	TRBD1	once	TRBJ1-5	TGTGCCAGCAGTGCAGACAGGGGTGATAGCAATCAGCCCCAGCATTTT	CASSADRGDSNQPQHF
TRBV7-9	.	.	TRBJ2-7	TGTGCCAGCAGCCCCCCCCCGCAGGGACTCTACGAGCAGTACTTC	CASSPPPQGLYEQYF
TRBV11-2	TRBD1	once	TRBJ1-2	TGTGCCAGCAGCTTAATCCCGATGAGGACAGGGCATCGGGACTATGGCTACACCTTC	CASSLIPMRTGHRDYGYTF
TRBV11-2	TRBD1	.	TRBJ2-7	TGTGCCAGCAGCTTATCCCGGGACAGACTACGCTATAAGCACGAGCAGTACTTC	CASSLSRDRLRYKHEQYF
TRBV27	.	.	TRBJ2-3	TGTGCCAGCAGTGAACTAGCCTCAGATACGCAGTATTTT	CASSELASDTQYF
TRBV27	.	.	TRBJ2-7	TGTGCCAGCAGCGCTTCGAACGAACCGGGTGAGCAGTACTTC	CASSASNEPGEQYF
TRBV5-6	TRBD1	.	TRBJ1-5	TGTGCCAGCAGCTATGGGACAGGGTACAATCAGCCCCAGCATTTT	CASSYGTGYNQPQHF
TRBV5-1	.	.	TRBJ1-3	TGCGCCAGCAGCGCAGACGCTCGCTCTGGAAACACCATATATTTT	CASSADARSGNTIYF
TRBV30	TRBD1	.	TRBJ1-1	TGTGCCTGGAGCCGGGACAGGGGAAAGGGTGGTGAAGCTTTCTTT	CAWSRDRGKGGEAFF
TRBV9	.	.	TRBJ2-5	TGTGCCAGCAGCGTAGGGGGCTCGGGTGGAGAGACCCAGTACTTC	CASSVGGSGGETQYF
TRBV5-1	TRBD1	.	TRBJ1-4	TGCGCCAGCAGCTTTTCCCAGGGGGGCAATGAAAAACTGTTTTTT	CASSFSQGGNEKLFF
TRBV28	TRBD1	.	TRBJ2-7	TGTGCCAGCAAACCAGGGAGACAGGGGGTCTACGAGCAGTACTTC	CASKPGRQGVYEQYF
TRBV27	TRBD1	many	TRBJ1-2	TGTGCCAGCAGTTCCGGACAGGGAGGACCTTATGGCTACACCTTC	CASSSGQGGPYGYTF
TRBV7-9	.	.	TRBJ1-1	TGTGCCAGCAGCCCGCCTACAGGACAGAACACTGAAGCTTTCTTT	CASSPPTGQNTEAFF
TRBV28	.	few	TRBJ1-2	TGTGCCAGCAGCCAGGCTGCTAACTATGGCTACACCTTC	CASSQAANYGYTF
TRBV6-1	.	once	TRBJ2-3	TGTGCCAGCGTGGCGGGCGGCGGGTTGGATACGCAGTATTTT	CASVAGGGLDTQYF
TRBV27	TRBD2	.	TRBJ2-7	TGTGCCAGCAGTGACATAGCGGGGAGCTCCTACGAGCAGTACTTC	CASSDIAGSSYEQYF
TRBV7-9	.	.	TRBJ2-5	TGTGCCAGCAGCTTGCCAGGTCCCGAAGAGACCCAGTACTTC	CASSLPGPEETQYF
TRBV4-1	TRBD1	.	TRBJ1-2	TGCGCCAGCAGCCAAGAGAGGGGGCTAGACTATGGCTACACCTTC	CASSQERGLDYGYTF
TRBV5-8	TRBD1	.	TRBJ2-7	TGTGCCAGCAGCCAGCCTAAGACAGGGGCCTACGAGCAGTACTTC	CASSQPKTGAYEQYF
TRBV25-1	.	.	TRBJ2-7	TGTGCCACCAGCTGGGACGTCGACTACGAGCAGTACTTC	CATSWDVDYEQYF
TRBV30	.	.	TRBJ2-7	TGTGCCTGGAGTCCCTCAGGGTTCGAGCAGTACTTC	CAWSPSGFEQYF
TRBV30	.	.	TRBJ1-6	TGTGCCTGGAGTGGGGACGGGAATTCACCCCTCCACTTT	CAWSGDGNSPLHF
TRBV18	.	.	TRBJ2-7	TGTGCCAGCTCACCAGGGGACGAGCAGTACTTC	CASSPGDEQYF
TRBV30	.	.	TRBJ2-7	TGTGCCTGGAGTGTCGGGAGCTTACGAGGAGAGCAGTACTTC	CAWSVGSLRGEQYF
TRBV9	TRBD2	.	TRBJ2-7	TGTGCCAGCAGCGTAGGGACTAGCGGGTCCTACGAGCAGTACTTC	CASSVGTSGSYEQYF
TRBV27	.	.	TRBJ2-7	TGTGCCAGCAGTTTCAGGAGCGGATCCTCCTACGAGCAGTACTTC	CASSFRSGSSYEQYF
TRBV5-5	TRBD1	.	TRBJ1-1	TGTGCCAGCAGATATGACAGGGGGAGGACTGAAGCTTTCTTT	CASRYDRGRTEAFF
TRBV2	TRBD2	.	TRBJ2-4	TGTGCCAGCTCCGGGCGAGAGCGGGAGGGAGAAATTCAGTACTTC	CASSGREREGEIQYF
TRBV5-4	TRBD1	many	TRBJ2-7	TGTGCCAGCAGCTTGGGGGTCGGGACAGCATCCTACGAGCAGTACTTC	CASSLGVGTASYEQYF